What follows are 25 T cell receptor beta chains derived from one specimen sequenced in a study of shared clonotypes between healthy human individuals. CD45RO-negative, CCR7-positively selected cells formed the naive CD8 fraction, excluding terminally differentiated effector memory CD45RA+ cells. Sequenced by immunoSEQ multiplex PCR; TCRdb stores in-frame clones only, minus some. The data contain millions of clones, roughly 95% of them seen just once; the ten biggest clones take up around 1.1%. Sequencing was carried out using naive CD8+ T cells sorted from blood. Every receptor here comes from a man aged 18-30 years in good health.

Here the CDR3 reads CASRHFYGYTF. DNA for the CDR3: TGTGCCTCCCGACACTTCTATGGCTACACCTTC. The V gene is TRBV19, the J gene TRBJ1-2; D ambiguous. V lost 11 bases, J lost 4 bases, and 11 bases lay in between. The CDR3 extends over 11 amino acids. CDR1 is LNHDA and CDR2 is SQIVND in the germline V gene (reference sequence).

This sequence joins TRBV7-9 and TRBJ1-2; D is possibly TRBD1 (6 bases). The CDR3 is made up of 16 amino acids. The V gene's germline CDR1 is SEHNR and CDR2 FQNEAQ (reference sequence). Trimming stripped 4 bases from V and 2 bases from J, with 17 bases between. This CDR3 is CASSYLRQEPNYGYTF. Written as DNA, the CDR3 is TGTGCCAGCAGCTACCTCCGACAGGAACCCAACTATGGCTACACCTTC.

The V gene is TRBV6-6, the J gene TRBJ2-7, with TRBD2 matching 12 bases. From germline, CDR1 is MNHNY and CDR2 SVGAGI (reference sequence). The CDR3 covers 15 residues. V gave up 0 bases and J gave up 6 bases; unmatched junction bases: 3. The CDR3 spells CASSYSGGLAGEQYF. The CDR3, as DNA: TGTGCCAGCAGTTACTCAGGGGGACTAGCGGGCGAGCAGTACTTC.

The chain is built from TRBV4-2 and TRBJ2-5; D uncertain. Trimming took off 0 bases at V and 0 bases at J, with 8 bases between the two ends. This CDR3 region has 15 residues. Germline V gives CDR1 LGHNA, CDR2 YNFKEQ. The CDR3 here is CASSQDYGDQETQYF. CDR3 sequence (DNA): TGTGCCAGCAGCCAAGATTATGGGGACCAAGAGACCCAGTACTTC.

The chain employs TRBV19 and TRBJ1-2, with TRBD1 identical over 8 bases. This CDR3 contains 13 residues. The V gene end was trimmed by 6 bases and the J gene end by 6 bases; junction bases not matched to a gene: 6. Germline values: CDR1 LNHDA, CDR2 SQIVND (reference sequence). CDR3 loop: CASSPTGVDGYTF. Here the CDR3 DNA reads TGTGCCAGTAGCCCGACAGGGGTGGATGGCTACACCTTC.

On this clone: Other DNA sequences of this sample code for an identical CDR3. This chain uses TRBV19 with TRBJ1-1, with D unresolved. CDR1 is LNHDA, CDR2 SQIVND, per germline (reference sequence). This CDR3 spans 13 amino acids. V was pared by 5 bases and J by 0 bases, with 7 bases between. CDR3 loop: CASSWAMNTEAFF. The CDR3 DNA is TGTGCCAGTAGTTGGGCCATGAACACTGAAGCTTTCTTT.

The chain is built from TRBV5-6 and TRBJ1-5; unclear D gene. CDR1 and CDR2 from the germline V gene are SGHDT and YYEEEE. This CDR3 comprises 15 residues. V gave up 1 base and J gave up 7 bases, with 15 bases separating them. The CDR3 nucleotides read TGTGCCAGCAGCTTGTCGGCGCTAGGGAACCAGCCCCAGCATTTT. Amino acid sequence: CASSLSALGNQPQHF.

The rearrangement uses TRBV27 and TRBJ2-7; possibly TRBD2 for D (6 bases). V dropped 5 bases and J dropped 2 bases, with 13 bases sitting between them. Germline assignment: CDR1 MNHEY and CDR2 SMNVEV (reference sequence). CDR3 size: 14 residues. The CDR3 spells CASSPERLAYEQYF. The CDR3 nucleotides are TGTGCCAGCAGTCCGGAACGACTAGCCTACGAGCAGTACTTC.

The rearrangement joins TRBV5-1 to TRBJ2-7; TRBD1 aligns across 8 bases. Trimming cost V 4 bases and J 3 bases; bases outside gene matches: 6. From germline, CDR1 is SGHRS and CDR2 YFSETQ. The CDR3 loop spans 14 amino acids. CDR3 DNA: TGCGCCAGCAGCCAAGGACAGGGCCACTACGAGCAGTACTTC. Protein sequence: CASSQGQGHYEQYF.

The count of this clone is one. This chain links TRBV4-1 with TRBJ2-7; D is undetermined. Trimming pared 1 base from V and 5 bases from J, leaving 9 bases between. Germline V gene lookup returns CDR1 MGHRA and CDR2 YSYEKL. The CDR3 loop spans 13 amino acids. The CDR3 spells CASSQGTEDEQYF. CDR3 coding DNA: TGCGCCAGCAGCCAAGGAACTGAGGACGAGCAGTACTTC.

The chain employs TRBV4-3 and TRBJ1-6, with a possible D match to TRBD1 (6 bases). In germline, CDR1 is LGHNA, CDR2 YSLEER. The CDR3 consists of 17 residues. The V and J ends lost 4 bases and 0 bases respectively, with 13 bases between them. The CDR3 coding sequence is TGCGCCAGCAGCCGGACGACAGGCGACTCCTATAATTCACCCCTCCACTTT. It specifies CASSRTTGDSYNSPLHF.

The chain uses TRBV5-6 and TRBJ2-1; either TRBD1 or TRBD2 may supply D (6 bases each). From germline, CDR1 is SGHDT and CDR2 YYEEEE. Trimming stripped 0 bases from V and 1 base from J, with 8 bases between. This CDR3 contains 15 residues. The CDR3 nucleotides read TGTGCCAGCAGCTTGGAGGGGGGATCCTACAATGAGCAGTTCTTC. This codes for CASSLEGGSYNEQFF.

The J gene is TRBJ1-2, the V gene TRBV15, with D uncertain. V was pared by 0 bases and J by 1 base, with 6 bases between. Per the germline V gene, CDR1 is LNHNV and CDR2 is YYDKDF (reference sequence). CDR3 size: 14 residues. Here the CDR3 reads CATSRDPVNYGYTF. For the CDR3, the DNA is TGTGCCACCAGCAGAGATCCGGTTAACTATGGCTACACCTTC.

The chain carries TRBV7-9 and TRBJ2-1, with D perhaps TRBD2 (6 bases). The CDR3 runs 14 residues. Trimming removed 5 bases at V and 9 bases at J, with 17 bases between. The germline CDR1 and CDR2 sequences are SEHNR and FQNEAQ (reference sequence). The CDR3: CASSREERRAEQFF. The CDR3 region has the DNA TGTGCCAGCAGCCGAGAGGAGAGGAGGGCTGAGCAGTTCTTC.

Turning to this clone: Other DNA variants within this sample encode the same CDR3. The CDR3 sequence: CASSLGQGLSYEQYF. DNA of the CDR3: TGCGCCAGCAGCCTAGGACAGGGTTTATCCTACGAGCAGTACTTC. The chain couples TRBV4-1 to TRBJ2-7; 8 positions agree with TRBD1. The CDR3 totals 15 residues. The junction had 6 bases not matched to a gene; V was cut back by 4 bases and J by 1 base. Per germline, CDR1 MGHRA and CDR2 YSYEKL.

Notes on this clone: Within the sample, other DNA sequences also encode this same CDR3. The chain recombines TRBV6-5 with TRBJ2-5, with 8 bases matching TRBD1. CDR1 and CDR2 (germline): MNHEY, SVGAGI. This CDR3 comprises 15 residues. With V trimmed by 2 bases and J by 4 bases, 6 bases remained unmatched. The CDR3 region is CASSYGSGGLETQYF. The DNA for the CDR3 is TGTGCCAGCAGTTACGGGTCAGGGGGCTTAGAGACCCAGTACTTC.

With respect to this clone: Possible read error: a much larger clone is one base away. A read error is likely, as this CDR3 ends without the conserved phenylalanine or tryptophan. The chain uses TRBV9 and TRBJ1-3; tentative D call: TRBD1 (6 bases). Looked up from germline, CDR1 is SGDLS and CDR2 is YYNGEE. The CDR3 is 14 amino acids. Trimming cost V 4 bases and J 3 bases, with 11 bases left between them. CDR3: CASSPQGGGNTIYL. The CDR3 DNA reads as TGTGCCAGCAGCCCTCAAGGGGGTGGAAACACCATATATCTT.

The J gene is TRBJ2-6, the V gene TRBV11-2, with 7 nucleotides matching TRBD1. This CDR3 region has 15 residues. The V gene end was trimmed by 4 bases and the J gene end by 2 bases; junction bases not matched to a gene: 2. Germline V CDR1 and CDR2: SGHAT, FQNNGV. In nucleotides, the CDR3 is TGTGCCAGCAGCTCCGGGACAGCTGGGGCCAACGTCCTGACTTTC. Its protein is CASSSGTAGANVLTF.

This chain uses TRBV9 with TRBJ2-3; 7 bases map to TRBD2. This CDR3 is 17 amino acids long. CDR1 SGDLS and CDR2 YYNGEE come from the germline V gene. The junction had 12 bases not matched to a gene; V was cut back by 3 bases and J by 2 bases. The CDR3 DNA follows: TGTGCCAGCAGCGATCCGTTCACTAGCGTTAACACAGATACGCAGTATTTT. Amino acid sequence: CASSDPFTSVNTDTQYF.

V and J are TRBV7-8 and TRBJ2-3; maybe TRBD2 (7 bases). The CDR3 sequence is 15 residues long. Trimming stripped 5 bases from V and 2 bases from J, with 14 bases between. The germline gives CDR1 SGHVS, CDR2 FQNEAQ. The CDR3 protein is CASSPSGGVTDTQYF. The CDR3 DNA reads as TGTGCCAGCAGCCCCTCGGGGGGCGTCACAGATACGCAGTATTTT.

The chain links TRBV5-1 to TRBJ2-4, with a tentative D call TRBD1 (6 bases). This CDR3 spans 17 amino acids. V was shortened by 2 bases and J by 7 bases, with 22 bases between the two germline ends. The germline gives CDR1 SGHRS, CDR2 YFSETQ. The CDR3 loop reads CASSFGFTIDRRNIQYF. Here the CDR3 DNA reads TGCGCCAGCAGCTTCGGGTTTACTATAGACAGGCGGAACATTCAGTACTTC.

This rearrangement joins TRBV30 to TRBJ1-5; 7 bases map to TRBD1. The CDR3 runs to 15 residues. V trimming: 1 base; J trimming: 2 bases; junction bases outside the gene matches: 5. Germline CDR1 is GTSNPN and CDR2 is SVGIG (reference sequence). CDR3 residues: CAWSDLGTGNQPQHF. CDR3 DNA: TGTGCCTGGAGTGACCTAGGGACAGGCAATCAGCCCCAGCATTTT.

The V gene is TRBV2, the J gene TRBJ1-4; D unclear. The V end was cut by 0 bases, the J end by 0 bases, with 26 bases between. The germline gives CDR1 SNHLY, CDR2 FYNNEI. This CDR3 spans 22 amino acids. CDR3 amino acids: CASSEAELVRHSLDTTNEKLFF. The CDR3 DNA sequence: TGTGCCAGCAGTGAAGCGGAATTAGTTCGGCACAGCCTCGACACAACTAATGAAAAACTGTTTTTT.

On this clone itself: Other DNA sequences of this sample code for an identical CDR3. The V and J genes are TRBV27 and TRBJ2-7; no clear D. Trimming removed 0 bases from V and 4 bases from J, with 4 bases in between. The CDR3 runs to 12 residues. The germline V gene encodes CDR1 MNHEY and CDR2 SMNVEV (reference sequence). CDR3 region: CASSLSGYEQYF. The CDR3 DNA follows: TGTGCCAGCAGTTTATCGGGTTACGAGCAGTACTTC.

With regard to this clone: At the DNA level, this CDR3 is encoded by other sequences in the same sample as well. The chain has TRBV19 and TRBJ2-7, with 10 nucleotides matching TRBD2. CDR1 and CDR2 from the germline V gene are LNHDA and SQIVND (reference sequence). V lost 5 bases to trimming and J lost 3 bases; unmatched junction nucleotides: 4. The CDR3 extends over 14 amino acids. The CDR3 nucleotides are TGTGCCAGTAGTTGGGCTAGCGGGAGCTACGAGCAGTACTTC. The encoded protein is CASSWASGSYEQYF.